The T cell receptor (beta chain) under discussion was sequenced for a study of identical twins (dated by TCRdb to about 2016). At the level of the whole study: The study deep-sequenced TCR alpha and beta repertoires from monozygotic twins, unrelated adults of various ages and cord blood to test whether fetal clonotypes persist. To rule out contamination, the twin experiments were replicated at different times with different library preparation protocols.

The library was produced with 5' RACE. The sequencer listed for this sample is Illumina HiSeq 2000. Template switching added a universal primer binding site, and the final cDNA carried a unique molecular identifier that allowed TCR cDNA molecules to be counted accurately. First-strand cDNA for TCR alpha and beta chains was synthesized from specific primers in the conserved constant-segment region. Each cDNA library was double barcoded, with a SMART-Mk sample barcode plus Illumina barcodes, to control for contamination. TruSeq adapter sequences, together with Illumina sample barcodes, were added in two successive PCR steps. The Illumina HiSeq platform was used with custom primers to sequence TCR alpha and beta cDNA libraries. Concerning the study's data processing: Raw reads were processed with MiGEC to extract unique molecular identifiers, and MiXCR was used to determine CDR3 positions. Recombination models were inferred per individual with the repgenHMM and IGoR tools using an EM algorithm. The analysis of shared clonotypes was done with the tcR package in R, with sharing normalized by the product of cloneset sizes. To study raw recombination without the effects of thymic and clonal selection, out-of-frame nonproductive sequences were analyzed. The public reads were reprocessed in TCRdb via fastp at Q25 and MiXCR, keeping in-frame beta chains. Here each entry gathers all rows of one CDR3 protein and keeps the most common genes and DNA. Here the V and J calls rest on TCRdb's processing, not on the authors' analysis. The sample table holds 420,000 or so distinct CDR3 sequences, of which approximately 17% were seen once. The top ten hold around 10% of the sample.

This clonotype was counted only a few times. The target of this receptor is not known. No quality values exist for individual bases; no much larger clone is one base distant. Every donor was a healthy Caucasian. Three unrelated non-twin adults were also sequenced: a male aged 18 to 30, a male aged 50 to 60 and a female aged 50 to 60. Miltenyi CD45RO+ enrichment and human naive T-cell isolation kits were used to isolate memory (CD45RO+) and naive T cells from PBMC. Overall results and qualifications from the work: Zero-insertion analyses could be partly confounded by invariant T cells such as MAIT and iNKT, although diverse VJ usage argued against such confounding for most clonotypes. Compared with coincidental sharing between unrelated individuals, out-of-frame TCR alpha sequences shared between twins had an excess of sequences with low generation probability. Because the same donors could not be followed over many years, conclusions were based on cross-sectional statistical analysis. A weaker excess of twin sharing was found in beta out-of-frame sequences because the signal-to-noise ratio was lowered by fewer shared sequences. In monozygotic twins, out-of-frame TCR alpha sharing was systematically underestimated by recombination models, although the models agreed with sharing between unrelated individuals. Fewer insertions were carried by abundant cord blood beta clonotypes, a similar but weaker trend appeared in young adult naive repertoires, and no such trend appeared in memory repertoires.

Taken from the germline V gene, the CDR1 and CDR2 loops are MNHEY and SVGEGT. V and J are truncated by 6 bases and 2 bases respectively, leaving an intervening sequence of 11 bases. Counted from cysteine to phenylalanine, this CDR3 has 13 amino acids. CDR3 DNA only is kept here, 39 bases in frame from base 1. The rearranged chain carries TRBV6-2 or TRBV6-3 and TRBJ2-7; the D gene is perhaps TRBD1, from 5 matching bases. Source material: naive T cells sorted from blood. The sample's cell subset or site, from its label and the paper: cells isolated with a human naive T-cell isolation kit. This TCR derives from a man in his fifties in good health. Here the CDR3 is given as CASSRRQTYEQYF. At the DNA level, the sequence is TGTGCCAGCAGCCGACGACAGACCTACGAGCAGTACTTC.